This T cell receptor (beta chain) originates from a study of T-cell memory formation after mild COVID-19. Study-wide results and limits: Contracting CD4+ clones lay largely in CM and EM, with CD8+ ones residing in EMRA.

UMIs and sample barcodes were carried by the TCR alpha and TCR beta cDNA libraries that 5'RACE produced using constant-segment primers. TCRdb used MiXCR to reprocess the 5' RACE reads, holding one entry per CDR3 protein. The sample has 50,000 or so distinct CDR3 sequences, 12% seen once. This clonotype has more than one count but fewer than ten. Its target is not known. V lost 3 bases and J lost 5; bases outside the gene matches: 8. Germline CDR1 is SGHTA and CDR2 is FQGNSA. The CDR3 has 15 residues. This TCR derives from a man younger than 30 who had mild COVID-19 (a few samples of this study predate the infection). Cell type and time point are not known. The rearrangement uses TRBV7-2 and TRBJ2-5; TRBD2 matches at 8 bases. Sequencing used PBMCs or a T cell subset sorted from them (not recorded which). The CDR3 nucleotides are TGTGCCAGCAGCTTCCAGCGGGGGCCGGGGGAGACCCAGTACTTC. The encoded protein is CASSFQRGPGETQYF.